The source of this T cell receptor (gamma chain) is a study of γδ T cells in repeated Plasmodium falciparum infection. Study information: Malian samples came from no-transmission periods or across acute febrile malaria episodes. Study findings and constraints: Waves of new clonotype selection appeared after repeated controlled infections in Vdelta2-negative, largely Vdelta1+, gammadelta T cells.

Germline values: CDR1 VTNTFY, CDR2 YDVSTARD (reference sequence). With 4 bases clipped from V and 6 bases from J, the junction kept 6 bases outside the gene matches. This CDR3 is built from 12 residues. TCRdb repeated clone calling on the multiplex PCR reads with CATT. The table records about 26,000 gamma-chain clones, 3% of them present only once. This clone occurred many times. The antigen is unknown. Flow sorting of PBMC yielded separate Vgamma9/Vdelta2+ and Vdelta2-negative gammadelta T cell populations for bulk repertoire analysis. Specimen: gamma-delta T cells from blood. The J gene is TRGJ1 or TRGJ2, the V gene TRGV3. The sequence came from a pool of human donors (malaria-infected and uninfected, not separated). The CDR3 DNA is TGTGCCACCTGGGAAAGCGGTTATAAGAAACTCTTT. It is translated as CATWESGYKKLF.